The present TCR beta chain was sequenced within a study of blood T cell repertoires in COVID-19. Looking at the study overall: The United States, Italy and Spain supplied acute and convalescent COVID-19 samples.

Followed longitudinally, the Seattle patients had been enrolled during active infection. Authors' processing steps: Estimation of nucleated cell counts was performed using reference gene primer amplification. Assay: immunoSEQ multiplex PCR; the TCRdb copy retains only in-frame clones and omits some. V, J and clone size are those of that table, while D and trimming were read from the DNA. This repertoire shows under 50,000 clones, approximately 93% found once; its top ten account for over 0.95%. From germline, CDR1 is MGHRA and CDR2 YSYEKL. J was trimmed by 9 bases and V by 0 bases; bases with no gene match: 9. This CDR3 has 15 residues.

Source material: peripheral blood. This chain joins TRBV4-1 and TRBJ2-3; TRBD1 agrees at 7 bases. The receptor's source is a man aged 60 to 75 with COVID-19, enrolled during active disease. CDR3 DNA sequence: TGCGCCAGCAGCCAAGAGTTGGACAGGTCACGGACGCAGTATTTT. Translated, it gives CASSQELDRSRTQYF.